This T cell receptor (beta chain) comes out of a study of cytomegalovirus exposure and HLA in healthy donors. The CDR3 totals 14 residues. J was trimmed by 5 bases and V by 4 bases; bases with no gene match: 6. Germline V lookup: CDR1 SNHLY, CDR2 FYNNEI. Use of 60 Vbeta and 13 Jbeta primers characterized the PCR. The repertoire was sequenced with immunoSEQ multiplex PCR; TCRdb's copy has only in-frame clones and lacks some. This table holds some 150,000 clones, approximately 82% found once. Sequencing used PBMCs. The receptor's source is a woman between 35 and 50 years old in good health and CMV-seronegative. The V and J genes are TRBV2 and TRBJ2-3; 7 nucleotides match TRBD2. The CDR3 DNA sequence: TGTGCCAGCAGTGGGGCGGGAGATCTAGATACGCAGTATTTT. It is translated as CASSGAGDLDTQYF. The entire variable domain, with the rest obtained from reference TRBV2 and TRBJ2-3, is as follows: EPEVTQTPSHQVTQMGQEVILRCVPISNHLYFYWYRQILGQKVEFLVSFYNNEISEKSEIFDDQFSVERPDGSNFTLKIRSTKLEDSAMYFCASSGAGDLDTQYFGPGTRLTVL.